Shown below are 10 T cell receptor beta chains from a single sample sequenced in a study of T cell repertoires in cytomegalovirus infection. TCRdb re-derived calls from the reads in MiXCR, one entry per CDR3 protein. The repertoire holds about 460,000 distinct CDR3 sequences, with around 11% as singletons. Sample: PBMCs. Receptors were obtained from a human donor in good health (CMV status not recorded). Some clones in this sample may be carry-over from other donors' samples.

This chain connects TRBV5-1 to TRBJ2-3; 12 bases line up with TRBD1. CDR1 and CDR2 (germline): SGHRS, YFSETQ. V dropped 7 bases and J dropped 5; count of bases not matched to a gene: 11. The CDR3 totals 16 residues. The chain's CDR3 is CASADGGQGARDTQYF. The CDR3 DNA sequence: TGCGCCAGCGCCGATGGGGGACAGGGGGCAAGAGATACGCAGTATTTT.

The chain links TRBV20-1 to TRBJ1-1, with D unresolved. V lost 1 base, J lost 6 bases, and 15 bases lay in between. This CDR3 contains 14 residues. CDR1 is DFQATT and CDR2 is SNEGSKA in the germline V gene (reference sequence). Here the CDR3 reads CSARGRALGAEAFF. In DNA, the CDR3 is TGCAGTGCTAGAGGCAGAGCACTAGGCGCTGAAGCTTTCTTT.

This clonotype was seen a few times. The chain links TRBV5-1 to TRBJ2-5; D possibly matches TRBD1 or TRBD2 (7 bases each). Between the trimmed V and J ends, which lost 4 bases and 2 bases, there was a span of 18 bases. Germline-derived CDR1 and CDR2 are SGHRS and YFSETQ. The length of the CDR3 is 16 residues. In DNA form, the CDR3 reads TGCGCCAGCAGCCAATCAGCGGGACAGAGACAAGAGACCCAGTACTTC. As protein: CASSQSAGQRQETQYF.

This clonotype has at least ten counts. The chain carries TRBV9 and TRBJ2-7, with D uncertain. Trimming removed 3 bases from V and 1 base from J, with 14 bases in between. This CDR3 is built from 15 residues. Germline V gene data show CDR1 as SGDLS and CDR2 as YYNGEE. CDR3 coding DNA: TGTGCCAGCAGCGCTGGGCAAGGGTTATCCTACGAGCAGTACTTC. It translates to CASSAGQGLSYEQYF.

This clonotype has just a few counts. This rearrangement joins TRBV9 to TRBJ1-5, with D uncertain. The CDR3 has 16 amino acids. Germline-derived CDR1 and CDR2 are SGDLS and YYNGEE. V lost 0 bases and J lost 4, with 14 bases in between. As DNA, the CDR3 is TGTGCCAGCAGCGTAGGGGTAGGACGGGGAAATCAGCCCCAGCATTTT. This codes for CASSVGVGRGNQPQHF.

This clonotype was picked up a small number of times. The chain couples TRBV19 to TRBJ1-5, with D perhaps TRBD1 (5 bases). The CDR3 consists of 13 residues. The V end lost 9 bases, the J end lost 3 bases, and 12 bases lay between the germline ends. Germline CDR1 reads LNHDA; CDR2 reads SQIVND (reference sequence). DNA of the CDR3: TGTGCCAGCGGAGGGGTAGTCAATCAGCCCCAGCATTTT. This sequence encodes CASGGVVNQPQHF.

In its sample, this clonotype was seen many times. This rearrangement joins TRBV7-8 to TRBJ2-7, with D perhaps assigned TRBD1 or TRBD2 (5 bases each). Trimming removed 7 bases at V and 6 bases at J, with 19 bases between. Per germline, CDR1 SGHVS and CDR2 FQNEAQ. The CDR3 extends over 14 amino acids. This CDR3 reads CASTPVGTTGEQYF. The CDR3, as DNA: TGTGCCAGCACCCCAGTTGGGACCACCGGCGAGCAGTACTTC.

This clonotype was seen repeatedly, ten times or more. V is TRBV6-1 and J is TRBJ2-7; TRBD1 matches at 10 bases. V trimming: 6 bases; J trimming: 7 bases; junction bases outside the gene matches: 9. This CDR3 spans 14 amino acids. From germline, CDR1 is MNHNS and CDR2 SASEGT. CDR3 loop: CASRGDRGTREQYF. CDR3 DNA sequence: TGTGCCAGCAGGGGGGACAGGGGTACGCGAGAGCAGTACTTC.

This clonotype was recorded many times. The chain couples TRBV5-1 to TRBJ2-1; D not certain. With 7 bases removed from V and 9 bases from J, the gap between germline ends came to 8 bases. The CDR3 is 10 residues long. Per germline, CDR1 SGHRS and CDR2 YFSETQ. The CDR3 DNA is TGCGCCAGCCGAGACATTGAGCAGTTCTTC. This encodes CASRDIEQFF.

This clonotype was found many times. The V and J genes are TRBV19 and TRBJ1-2; 8 bases align to TRBD1. Losses at the gene ends were 6 bases for V and 5 bases for J; bases not matched to a gene: 11. This CDR3 has 15 residues. Germline lookup yields CDR1 LNHDA and CDR2 SQIVND (reference sequence). The CDR3 DNA follows: TGTGCCAGTAGCCCGAGGCCGACAGGGGAATATGGCTACACCTTC. Translation: CASSPRPTGEYGYTF.